This T cell receptor beta chain was obtained from a study of radiotherapy plus CTLA-4 blockade in lung cancer. The CDR3 sequence is 14 residues long. Germline V gene sequence: CDR1 SQVTM, CDR2 ANQGSEA. Trimming cost V 7 bases and J 2 bases; bases outside gene matches: 6. Here immunoSEQ multiplex PCR was the method, and the copy in TCRdb shows in-frame clones only, minus some. The sample carries roughly 80,000 clones, around 79% recorded once. The chain is built from TRBV29-1 and TRBJ2-2, with 8 nucleotides matching TRBD1. The source is a human donor with non-small cell lung cancer who had a partial response to radiotherapy plus ipilimumab. Some clones in this sample may be carry-over from other donors' samples. Source: peripheral blood, taken from a patient treated with radiotherapy plus ipilimumab. CDR3 in amino acids: CSGTGGVNTGELFF. CDR3 coding DNA: TGCAGCGGAACAGGGGGTGTAAACACCGGGGAGCTGTTTTTT.